This TCR beta chain is from a study of control samples from healthy donors and cancer patients. The V end was cut by 2 bases, the J end by 1 base, with 20 bases between. The V gene's germline CDR1 is KGHSH and CDR2 LQKENI. The CDR3 covers 18 residues. The assay was immunoSEQ multiplex PCR, and TCRdb's table has in-frame clones only and misses some. The sample lists over 150,000 clones; roughly 94% were seen once. This chain uses TRBV18 with TRBJ1-2; tentatively, D is TRBD1 (6 bases). This clonotype was obtained from a man aged 35-49 years in good health. The sample comprised blood. Here the CDR3 reads CASSPVRDTLKDNYGYTF. The CDR3 DNA follows: TGTGCCAGCTCACCAGTCCGGGACACACTAAAAGATAACTATGGCTACACCTTC.